The source of this T cell receptor beta chain is a study of shared clonotypes between healthy human individuals. Note on this clone: Other nucleotide sequences in the sample specify the same CDR3.

TCRdb keeps only in-frame clones here, not all; method: immunoSEQ multiplex PCR. The table shows some 1.5 million clones, with approximately 98% occurring only once. The CDR3 extends over 14 amino acids. With 4 bases removed from V and 0 bases from J, the gap between germline ends came to 6 bases. Per germline, CDR1 MNHNS and CDR2 SASEGT. Sequencing input: naive CD4+ T cells sorted from blood. The subset is: CD45RA+ positively selected. This receptor was identified in a man under 40 in good health. The chain uses TRBV6-1 and TRBJ2-2; D remains ambiguous. This chain's CDR3 is CASSAKTNTGELFF. CDR3 DNA: TGTGCCAGCAGTGCCAAGACGAACACCGGGGAGCTGTTTTTT.